The 26 T cell receptor beta chains below come from one sample, sequenced in a study of blood T cell repertoires in COVID-19 (dated by TCRdb to about 2020). Libraries were built with the immunoSEQ multiplex PCR assay. In its TCRdb copy, this immuneACCESS table keeps in-frame sequences only and misses some clones. Where compared with another copy, unresolved V genes explain less than half of these, and the others have no known cause. The sample table lists around 23,000 clones, about 91% of them with a count of one. The ten largest clones add up to roughly 19% of the sample. The specimen was peripheral blood. These TCRs come from a human donor in a cohort sampled during active COVID-19.

The CDR3 region is CASSSHRGGTDTQYF. The CDR3 DNA reads TGTGCCAGCAGCTCACACAGGGGGGGCACAGATACGCAGTATTTT. The chain is built from TRBV5-4 and TRBJ2-3; TRBD1 aligns across 8 bases. The V and J ends lost 3 bases and 1 base, in that order; junction bases with no gene match: 4. The germline V gene has CDR1 SGHNT and CDR2 YYREEE (reference sequence). The CDR3 covers 15 residues.

This chain links TRBV27 with TRBJ2-3, with D unclear. The V gene lost 6 bases and the J gene lost 7 bases, with 11 bases spanning the gap. Germline V gene sequence: CDR1 MNHEY, CDR2 SMNVEV (reference sequence). This CDR3 region has 12 residues. The CDR3 DNA is TGTGCCAGCAGCCGTTTGAGGCATACGCAGTATTTT. Translating gives CASSRLRHTQYF.

The CDR3 bases are TGTGCCAGCCAGATAGCACAGGGGGCTCCGTTCTTC. It encodes CASQIAQGAPFF. The chain uses TRBV28 and TRBJ2-1, with TRBD1 matching 9 bases. Germline trimming cut 8 bases from V and 15 bases from J; bases unmatched to any gene: 11. The CDR3 consists of 12 residues. Per germline, CDR1 MDHEN and CDR2 SYDVKM.

This chain connects TRBV28 to TRBJ1-3; possible D gene TRBD1, 5 bases. Germline V lookup: CDR1 MDHEN, CDR2 SYDVKM. This CDR3 contains 16 residues. The germline V and J ends were trimmed by 1 base and 1 base, with 11 bases remaining between them. In DNA, the CDR3 is TGTGCCAGCAGTTTATCGGGGGGGAGGTCTGGAAACACCATATATTTT. Translated: CASSLSGGRSGNTIYF. The full variable domain, rest sourced from reference TRBV28 and TRBJ1-3, is DVKVTQSSRYLVKRTGEKVFLECVQDMDHENMFWYRQDPGLGLRLIYFSYDVKMKEKGDIPEGYSVSREKKERFSLILESASTNQTSMYLCASSLSGGRSGNTIYFGEGSWLTVV.

The J gene is TRBJ2-3, the V gene TRBV2; 8 bases are a match to TRBD2. Losses at the gene ends were 4 bases for V and 6 bases for J; bases not matched to a gene: 6. The germline V gene encodes CDR1 SNHLY and CDR2 FYNNEI. This CDR3 contains 14 residues. CDR3 nucleotide sequence: TGTGCCAGCAGTGTATCGGGGGGGCCGGATACGCAGTATTTT. Amino acid sequence: CASSVSGGPDTQYF.

The chain recombines TRBV10-3 with TRBJ2-3, with no clear D. The V end lost 3 bases, the J end lost 0 bases, and 13 bases lay between the germline ends. CDR3 length: 16 amino acids. Germline V gives CDR1 ENHRY, CDR2 SYGVKD. CDR3: CAISEWAGASTDTQYF. The CDR3, as DNA: TGTGCCATCAGTGAATGGGCAGGCGCTAGCACAGATACGCAGTATTTT.

The CDR3 DNA is TGTGCCAGCTCACCACTAGGACAGAAAGAGACCCAGTACTTC. It yields the protein CASSPLGQKETQYF. The chain has TRBV18 and TRBJ2-5; D might be TRBD1 (6 bases). The CDR3 is made up of 14 amino acids. CDR1 KGHSH and CDR2 LQKENI come from the germline V gene. Trimming removed 1 base at V and 3 bases at J, with 9 bases between.

This clone was observed a single time. This chain joins TRBV15 and TRBJ2-7, with D unresolved. This CDR3 contains 15 residues. V was trimmed by 0 bases and J by 0 bases, leaving 9 bases between them. The germline V gene has CDR1 LNHNV and CDR2 YYDKDF (reference sequence). In nucleotides, the CDR3 is TGTGCCACCAGCAGAGATGGCAGTCCCTCCTACGAGCAGTACTTC. Protein: CATSRDGSPSYEQYF. Complete variable domain (other parts from reference TRBV15 and TRBJ2-7): DAMVIQNPRYQVTQFGKPVTLSCSQTLNHNVMYWYQQKSSQAPKLLFHYYDKDFNNEADTPDNFQSRRPNTSFCFLDIRSPGLGDTAMYLCATSRDGSPSYEQYFGPGTRLTVT.

The genes are TRBV20-1 and TRBJ1-1; D ambiguous. CDR1 and CDR2 from the germline V gene are DFQATT and SNEGSKA (reference sequence). This CDR3 comprises 11 residues. With 6 bases removed from V and 11 bases from J, the gap between germline ends came to 16 bases. In DNA, the CDR3 is TGCAGTGCGAGAATCGGGAATGTGGCTTTCTTT. Its protein is CSARIGNVAFF.

This clone was found once. The rearrangement uses TRBV28 and TRBJ2-7; unclear D gene. The CDR3 spans 11 residues. Germline V CDR1 and CDR2: MDHEN, SYDVKM. V was trimmed by 6 bases and J by 12 bases, leaving 15 bases between them. CDR3 in DNA: TGTGCCAGCAGCTATCGCAGGATTTGGTACTTC. It translates to CASSYRRIWYF. The whole variable domain, remainder taken from reference TRBV28 and TRBJ2-7, is DVKVTQSSRYLVKRTGEKVFLECVQDMDHENMFWYRQDPGLGLRLIYFSYDVKMKEKGDIPEGYSVSREKKERFSLILESASTNQTSMYLCASSYRRIWYFGPGTRLTVT.

This clone has just one count. The chain recombines TRBV7-2 with TRBJ1-1; 9 nucleotides match TRBD1. This CDR3 comprises 14 residues. The V gene end was trimmed by 4 bases and the J gene end by 5 bases; junction bases not matched to a gene: 5. CDR1 and CDR2 from the germline V gene are SGHTA and FQGNSA. CDR3: CASSSQGAGTEAFF. CDR3 DNA: TGTGCCAGCAGCTCACAGGGGGCCGGGACTGAAGCTTTCTTT.

The chain has TRBV2 and TRBJ1-6; 8 nucleotides agree with TRBD1. Trimming at V came to 6 bases and at J to 4 bases, leaving 5 bases not matched to a gene. CDR1 is SNHLY and CDR2 is FYNNEI in the germline V gene. CDR3 length equals 15 residues. The CDR3 loop reads CASRPGQEYNSPLHF. CDR3 nucleotide sequence: TGTGCCAGCAGGCCGGGACAGGAGTATAATTCACCCCTCCACTTT.

This chain connects TRBV19 to TRBJ1-2, with 7 bases fitting TRBD1. The CDR3 covers 13 residues. The junction had 1 base not matched to a gene; V was cut back by 3 bases and J by 3 bases. Germline CDR1 and CDR2: LNHDA and SQIVND (reference sequence). The CDR3, as DNA: TGTGCCAGTAGTATTCAGGGGGACTATGGCTACACCTTC. Protein product: CASSIQGDYGYTF.

This clone was detected once. J is TRBJ2-5 and V is TRBV7-8; 7 bases map to TRBD2. Germline V gene data show CDR1 as SGHVS and CDR2 as FQNEAQ. CDR3 size: 16 residues. V lost 5 bases, J lost 3 bases, and 12 bases stayed unmatched. CDR3 in DNA: TGTGCCAGCAGCCGCGAGATCGGCGGGGGTAAAGAGACCCAGTACTTC. Amino acid sequence: CASSREIGGGKETQYF.

V usage is TRBV2 and J usage is TRBJ1-5; D remains ambiguous. Germline CDR1 SNHLY, CDR2 FYNNEI. Trimming removed 5 bases at V and 0 bases at J, with 11 bases between. The length of the CDR3 is 15 residues. The DNA of the CDR3 is TGTGCCAGCAGTAAATCAGAAAATAGCAATCAGCCCCAGCATTTT. Encoded protein: CASSKSENSNQPQHF.

V is TRBV6-1 and J is TRBJ2-4, with D possibly matching TRBD1 (6 bases). V was pared by 0 bases and J by 1 base, with 13 bases between. Germline CDR1 reads MNHNS; CDR2 reads SASEGT. CDR3 size: 17 residues. The CDR3 sequence is CASSEAYEGVAKNIQYF. The CDR3 nucleotides read TGTGCCAGCAGTGAAGCGTACGAGGGGGTGGCCAAAAACATTCAGTACTTC.

The genes are TRBV24-1 and TRBJ2-2; TRBD2 is a possible D gene (5 bases). Trimming shortened V by 0 bases and J by 4 bases, and 5 bases separated the two germline ends. Germline V lookup: CDR1 KGHDR, CDR2 SFDVKD. The CDR3 has 14 amino acids. CDR3 in DNA: TGTGCCACCAGTGATTTGCGGGGCACCGGGGAGCTGTTTTTT. Its protein product is CATSDLRGTGELFF.

The chain employs TRBV5-1 and TRBJ1-2; D may be TRBD1 (6 bases). This CDR3 region has 17 residues. Germline lookup yields CDR1 SGHRS and CDR2 YFSETQ. V shed 0 bases and J shed 1 base, with 16 bases lying between them. CDR3 nucleotide sequence: TGCGCCAGCAGCTTGGTACAGGGCCCCACGAGTAACTATGGCTACACCTTC. It codes for CASSLVQGPTSNYGYTF.

The CDR3 DNA is TGCGCCAGCTCCTCCGGGACAGGGGGTCCCGGGGAGCTGTTTTTT. As protein: CASSSGTGGPGELFF. J is TRBJ2-2 and V is TRBV5-1; 11 nucleotides agree with TRBD1. The CDR3 is 15 residues long. The V segment lost 7 bases and the J segment 6 bases; nucleotides outside the gene matches: 8. Germline loops: CDR1 SGHRS, CDR2 YFSETQ.

V and J are TRBV3-1 (or the pseudogene TRBV3-2) and TRBJ1-5; possibly TRBD1 for D (6 bases). With 0 bases removed from V and 0 bases from J, the gap between germline ends came to 18 bases. This CDR3 is built from 19 residues. From germline, CDR1 is LGHDT and CDR2 YNNKEL (reference sequence). The CDR3 nucleotides read TGTGCCAGCAGCCAAGAAGTAGGGGGAAGGGGATATAGCAATCAGCCCCAGCATTTT. Its protein is CASSQEVGGRGYSNQPQHF.

DNA of the CDR3: TGCAGTGCTACATCTAATGAAAAACTGTTTTTT. Protein: CSATSNEKLFF. The chain employs TRBV20-1 and TRBJ1-4; D is unclear. The CDR3 extends over 11 amino acids. Germline V CDR1 and CDR2: DFQATT, SNEGSKA (reference sequence). Trimming removed 4 bases from V and 3 bases from J, with 3 bases in between.

V and J are TRBV7-2 and TRBJ2-7; TRBD2 might be the D (6 bases). Germline CDR1 and CDR2: SGHTA and FQGNSA. The V gene lost 2 bases and the J gene lost 4 bases, with 15 bases spanning the gap. The CDR3 extends over 15 amino acids. This CDR3 reads CASSLYRTTAYEQYF. In nucleotides, the CDR3 is TGTGCCAGCAGCTTATACAGGACTACAGCTTACGAGCAGTACTTC.

V gene TRBV11-2 combines with J gene TRBJ2-4; 7 nucleotides line up with TRBD2. The V gene end was trimmed by 1 base and the J gene end by 2 bases; junction bases not matched to a gene: 5. This CDR3 comprises 16 residues. Germline CDR1 SGHAT, CDR2 FQNNGV. This CDR3 reads CASSLGLARSKNIQYF. Here the CDR3 DNA reads TGTGCCAGCAGCTTAGGACTAGCCCGGTCCAAAAACATTCAGTACTTC. Based on the CDR3 plus reference TRBV11-2 and TRBJ2-4, the full variable domain is EAGVAQSPRYKIIEKRQSVAFWCNPISGHATLYWYQQILGQGPKLLIQFQNNGVVDDSQLPKDRFSAERLKGVDSTLKIQPAKLEDSAVYLCASSLGLARSKNIQYFGAGTRLSVL.

This rearrangement joins TRBV11-3 to TRBJ2-7; possible D gene TRBD1, 6 bases. The germline gives CDR1 SGHNT, CDR2 YENEEA. V lost 6 bases to trimming and J lost 5 bases, with 14 bases between them. The CDR3 is made up of 13 amino acids. The CDR3 spells CASRDSHSDEQYF. CDR3 sequence (DNA): TGTGCCAGCAGGGACAGTCATTCCGACGAGCAGTACTTC.

The gene calls are TRBV28 and TRBJ1-5; D is unresolved. V dropped 6 bases and J dropped 1 base, with 13 bases sitting between them. Germline V gene lookup returns CDR1 MDHEN and CDR2 SYDVKM. The CDR3 extends over 15 amino acids. CDR3 sequence (DNA): TGTGCCAGCAGATCGGACGGAGGGAGCAATCAGCCCCAGCATTTT. Protein: CASRSDGGSNQPQHF. The complete variable domain, with remaining parts taken from reference TRBV28 and TRBJ1-5, reads DVKVTQSSRYLVKRTGEKVFLECVQDMDHENMFWYRQDPGLGLRLIYFSYDVKMKEKGDIPEGYSVSREKKERFSLILESASTNQTSMYLCASRSDGGSNQPQHFGDGTRLSIL.

The chain links TRBV27 to TRBJ1-1; maybe TRBD1 (6 bases). The V end lost 4 bases, the J end lost 5 bases, and 20 bases lay between the germline ends. This CDR3 has 16 amino acids. Germline V lookup: CDR1 MNHEY, CDR2 SMNVEV (reference sequence). The CDR3 spells CASSSAGRGLRTEAFF. The CDR3 DNA reads TGTGCCAGCAGTTCGGCGGGCAGGGGCCTCAGAACTGAAGCTTTCTTT.